The clone carrying this TCR beta chain showed up just once. Generated by immunoSEQ multiplex PCR, the TCRdb table keeps only in-frame clones and is missing some. Among 300,000 to 400,000 clones listed, 88% were seen once. Germline lookup yields CDR1 SGHTA and CDR2 FQGNSA. The CDR3 extends over 14 amino acids. V was pared by 2 bases and J by 7 bases, with 12 bases between. The data belong to a study of blood T cell repertoires in COVID-19. The receptor was derived from a woman in her 70s with COVID-19, enrolled during active disease. Sequencing was carried out using peripheral blood. J is TRBJ2-1 and V is TRBV7-2, with D perhaps matching TRBD1 (6 bases). As DNA, the CDR3 is TGTGCCAGCAGCTTACTAGGGGGTCTGAATGAGCAGTTCTTC. This translates into CASSLLGGLNEQFF.